The source of this T cell receptor (beta chain) is a study of CD8 T cells in Susac syndrome. It was with random hexamers that roughly 0.45 to 1 ug RNA was reverse transcribed. TCRdb reprocessed the immunoSEQ multiplex PCR reads with MiXCR, giving one entry per CDR3 protein. The sample has about 130,000 distinct CDR3 sequences; around 95% are singletons. The CDR3 extends over 13 amino acids. V shed 6 bases and J shed 7 bases, with 12 bases lying between them. Germline V gene sequence: CDR1 MNHEY, CDR2 SVGEGT. The sample comprised CD8+ T cells from PBMCs. This clonotype originated in a human donor with Susac syndrome. This chain links TRBV6-2 or TRBV6-3 with TRBJ1-4, with D hard to call. CDR3 DNA sequence: TGTGCCAGCAGGGGTCTTGGAACTGAAAAACTGTTTTTT. Protein product: CASRGLGTEKLFF.